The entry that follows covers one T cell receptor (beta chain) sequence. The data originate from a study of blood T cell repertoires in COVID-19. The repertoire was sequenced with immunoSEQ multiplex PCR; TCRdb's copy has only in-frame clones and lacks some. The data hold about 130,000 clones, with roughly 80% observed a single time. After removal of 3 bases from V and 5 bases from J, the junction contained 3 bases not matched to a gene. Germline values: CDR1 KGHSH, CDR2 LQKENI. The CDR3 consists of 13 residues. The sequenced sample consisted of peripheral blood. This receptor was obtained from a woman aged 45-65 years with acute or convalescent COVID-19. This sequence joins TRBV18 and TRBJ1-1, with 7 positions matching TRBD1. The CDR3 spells CASSPTGQTEAFF. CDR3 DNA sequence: TGTGCCAGCTCACCGACAGGGCAGACTGAAGCTTTCTTT.